These 21 T cell receptor beta chains originate from one sample sequenced in a study. TCRdb used MiXCR to reprocess the RT-PCR reads, holding one entry per CDR3 protein. The sample comprises approximately 720,000 distinct CDR3 sequences, 14% of which are singletons, and roughly 3.6% rests with the top ten. Sequenced material: memory CD4+ T cells from blood. The receptors originated from a female donor in good health, serving as a healthy control.

This clonotype was counted at least ten times. V usage is TRBV5-5 and J usage is TRBJ1-2; no clear D gene. The CDR3 contains 11 residues. CDR1 and CDR2 from the germline V gene are SGHKS and YYEKEE (reference sequence). Trimming left V 3 bases short and J 6 bases short, with 6 bases between. CDR3 sequence: CASSSNDGYTF. The DNA of the CDR3 is TGTGCCAGCAGCTCCAACGATGGCTACACCTTC.

This clonotype was seen a handful of times. The CDR3 loop is CASSSTGLETQYF. In DNA, the CDR3 is TGTGCCAGCAGTTCTACAGGGTTGGAGACCCAGTACTTC. The chain employs TRBV28 and TRBJ2-5; D may be TRBD1 (6 bases). The CDR3 contains 13 residues. Trimming shortened V by 4 bases and J by 5 bases, and 11 bases separated the two germline ends. In germline, CDR1 is MDHEN, CDR2 SYDVKM.

The chain carries TRBV18 and TRBJ1-1, with TRBD1 identical over 9 bases. V shed 3 bases and J 2 bases; nucleotides not matched to a gene: 4. The CDR3 is 15 residues long. Germline V gives CDR1 KGHSH, CDR2 LQKENI. The CDR3 here is CASSPRDRANTEAFF. CDR3 bases: TGTGCCAGCTCACCTAGGGACAGGGCAAACACTGAAGCTTTCTTT. Variable domain in full (rest from reference TRBV18 and TRBJ1-1): NAGVMQNPRHLVRRRGQEARLRCSPMKGHSHVYWYRQLPEEGLKFMVYLQKENIIDESGMPKERFSAEFPKEGPSILRIQQVVRGDSAAYFCASSPRDRANTEAFFGQGTRLTVV.

The chain employs TRBV9 and TRBJ2-7, with 12 bases identical to TRBD2. Trimming removed 4 bases from V and 6 bases from J; junction bases left unmatched: 5. Germline CDR1 reads SGDLS; CDR2 reads YYNGEE. CDR3 size: 14 residues. As DNA, the CDR3 is TGTGCCAGCAGCAGGGAACTAGCGGGAGGCGAGCAGTACTTC. It encodes CASSRELAGGEQYF.

This clonotype was counted a few times. The chain has TRBV7-2 and TRBJ1-4, with TRBD1 matching 8 bases. This CDR3 contains 14 residues. J lost 8 bases, V lost 5 bases, and 7 bases had no gene match. CDR1 and CDR2 (germline): SGHTA, FQGNSA. CDR3 region: CASSRDRGYEKLFF. CDR3 DNA: TGTGCCAGCAGCCGCGACAGGGGATACGAAAAACTGTTTTTT. Complete variable domain (other parts from reference TRBV7-2 and TRBJ1-4): GAGVSQSPSNKVTEKGKDVELRCDPISGHTALYWYRQSLGQGLEFLIYFQGNSAPDKSGLPSDRFSAERTGGSVSTLTIQRTQQEDSAVYLCASSRDRGYEKLFFGSGTQLSVL.

This clonotype was seen repeatedly, ten times or more. The chain is built from TRBV20-1 and TRBJ1-6, with a weak D call TRBD1 (5 bases). The V end lost 3 bases, the J end lost 7 bases, and 16 bases lay between the germline ends. CDR3 length equals 15 residues. From germline, CDR1 is DFQATT and CDR2 SNEGSKA (reference sequence). CDR3 residues: CSARGEWAENSPLHF. For the CDR3, the DNA is TGCAGTGCTAGGGGGGAGTGGGCTGAGAATTCACCCCTCCACTTT.

This clonotype was recorded a few times. The CDR3 spells CAWSDRGLLYEQFF. The CDR3, as DNA: TGTGCCTGGAGTGACAGAGGATTGCTTTATGAGCAGTTCTTC. J is TRBJ2-1 and V is TRBV30; no clear D. Trimming pared 1 base from V and 8 bases from J, leaving 15 bases between. CDR3 length: 14 residues. Germline CDR1 reads GTSNPN; CDR2 reads SVGIG (reference sequence). Looking up the rest from reference TRBV30 and TRBJ2-1 gives the full variable domain: SQTIHQWPATLVQPVGSPLSLECTVEGTSNPNLYWYRQAAGRGLQLLFYSVGIGQISSEVPQNLSASRPQDRQFILSSKKLLLSDSGFYLCAWSDRGLLYEQFFGPGTRLTVL.

This clonotype was counted at least ten times. The V and J genes are TRBV12-3 or TRBV12-4 and TRBJ2-5; 11 bases match TRBD2. V lost 3 bases and J lost 1; bases outside the gene matches: 10. CDR3 length: 18 residues. The CDR3, as DNA: TGTGCCAGCAGTTTGGGAGGACTAGCGGGTTCTATCCAAGAGACCCAGTACTTC. Protein product: CASSLGGLAGSIQETQYF.

The genes are TRBV5-1 and TRBJ2-7; 12 bases match TRBD1. The germline V gene encodes CDR1 SGHRS and CDR2 YFSETQ. V lost 4 bases and J lost 9; bases outside the gene matches: 11. This CDR3 spans 15 amino acids. This CDR3 reads CASSGAGTGGSVQYF. The CDR3 bases are TGCGCCAGCAGCGGCGCCGGGACAGGGGGCAGTGTGCAGTACTTC.

With respect to this clonotype: An end of the junction does not agree with germline; a read error may underlie this. The chain is built from TRBV7-9 and TRBJ1-2; the D gene is possibly TRBD1 (5 bases). The CDR3 consists of 13 residues. The germline V gene encodes CDR1 SEHNR and CDR2 FQNEAQ (reference sequence). The CDR3 bases are TGTGCCAGCAGCCGACAGACGGACTATGGCTGCACCTTC. This codes for CASSRQTDYGCTF.

This clonotype was seen a handful of times. The chain uses TRBV5-8 and TRBJ2-3; 13 nucleotides match TRBD2. V shed 3 bases, J shed 5 bases, and the junction held 3 bases outside the gene matches. Germline V CDR1 and CDR2: SGHTS, YDEGEE. The CDR3 totals 15 residues. The CDR3 sequence: CASSWGLAGQDTQYF. The CDR3 DNA reads as TGTGCCAGCAGCTGGGGACTAGCGGGGCAAGATACGCAGTATTTT.

V and J are TRBV12-3 or TRBV12-4 and TRBJ2-7; 11 nucleotides align to TRBD1. The V and J ends lost 6 bases and 3 bases, in that order; junction bases with no gene match: 4. The CDR3 extends over 14 amino acids. The CDR3 bases are TGTGCCAGCAGCGGACAGGGGGCCTTCTACGAGCAGTACTTC. Amino acids: CASSGQGAFYEQYF.

This clonotype was observed many times. This sequence joins TRBV7-2 and TRBJ2-5; possibly TRBD2 for D (5 bases). CDR3 length: 14 amino acids. V was cut by 1 base and J by 4 bases, with 10 bases left in between. Germline values: CDR1 SGHTA, CDR2 FQGNSA. The CDR3, as DNA: TGTGCCAGCAGCTTAGGGCACAGCGGAGAGACCCAGTACTTC. Protein sequence: CASSLGHSGETQYF.

This clonotype showed up many times. V gene TRBV7-3 combines with J gene TRBJ2-1, with TRBD2 matching 9 bases. The CDR3 runs 18 residues. The trim removed 2 bases at V and 1 base at J, leaving 9 bases unmatched. The V gene's germline CDR1 is SGHTA and CDR2 FQGTGA. CDR3 loop: CASSLGSGSRRSYNEQFF. In DNA, the CDR3 is TGTGCCAGCAGCTTAGGTAGCGGGAGTAGGAGGTCCTACAATGAGCAGTTCTTC.

This clonotype appeared a few times. V gene TRBV7-6 combines with J gene TRBJ2-3; 12 bases fit TRBD1. Germline values: CDR1 SGHVS, CDR2 FNYEAQ. The CDR3 is 15 amino acids. The V gene end was trimmed by 1 base and the J gene end by 8 bases; junction bases not matched to a gene: 4. The CDR3 sequence: CASSLGGQGAVTQYF. In nucleotides, the CDR3 is TGTGCCAGCAGCTTAGGGGGACAGGGGGCAGTTACGCAGTATTTT.

V gene TRBV27 combines with J gene TRBJ2-7; tentative D call: TRBD1 (6 bases). This CDR3 has 14 amino acids. The V and J ends lost 9 bases and 3 bases respectively, with 18 bases between them. Germline CDR1 MNHEY, CDR2 SMNVEV (reference sequence). CDR3 nucleotide sequence: TGTGCCAGTTGGGGCTCGCAGGGGAACTACGAGCAGTACTTC. Amino acids: CASWGSQGNYEQYF.

The V call is TRBV6-5, the J call TRBJ2-1; 9 bases are a match to TRBD1. Trimming at V came to 5 bases and at J to 6 bases, leaving 14 bases not matched to a gene. The germline gives CDR1 MNHEY, CDR2 SVGAGI. CDR3 length: 17 residues. CDR3 in amino acids: CASSRRTGQGFSNEQFF. Written as DNA, the CDR3 is TGTGCCAGCAGTCGCCGCACCGGACAGGGGTTCTCCAATGAGCAGTTCTTC.

There are a few counts of this clonotype. The gene calls are TRBV5-1 and TRBJ2-7, with D perhaps matching TRBD2 (7 bases). V was cut by 2 bases and J by 2 bases, with 14 bases left in between. The CDR3 spans 15 residues. Germline-derived CDR1 and CDR2 are SGHRS and YFSETQ. The CDR3 nucleotides read TGCGCCAGCAGCTTCGGAGGGGGGGGTCCCTACGAGCAGTACTTC. This sequence encodes CASSFGGGGPYEQYF.

This clonotype was found a few times. CDR3 DNA sequence: TGTGCCAGCAGCTTGCGGTCAGCCTTGGGAGGCTACACCTTC. Its translation is CASSLRSALGGYTF. The chain combines TRBV5-6 with TRBJ1-2; D ambiguous. Germline CDR1 SGHDT, CDR2 YYEEEE. CDR3 length: 14 residues. V shed 1 base and J shed 8 bases, with 15 bases lying between them.

This clonotype was counted only a few times. A read error may explain this, as a much larger clone is one base away. This chain connects TRBV4-3 to TRBJ1-5, with a tentative D call TRBD1 (6 bases). The germline V gene has CDR1 LGHNA and CDR2 YSLEER. This CDR3 is 15 amino acids long. V was shortened by 0 bases and J by 0 bases, with 6 bases between the two germline ends. The CDR3 reads CASSQEQGSNQPQHF. In DNA, the CDR3 is TGCGCCAGCAGCCAAGAACAGGGTAGCAATCAGCCCCAGCATTTT.

This clonotype was counted many times. The rearrangement links TRBV7-3 to TRBJ2-2, with 8 bases lining up with TRBD1. CDR3 length: 14 amino acids. Per germline, CDR1 SGHTA and CDR2 FQGTGA. V was pared by 5 bases and J by 7 bases, with 6 bases of the junction left unmatched. CDR3 bases: TGTGCCAGCAGCGGACAGGGTTCTAGCGGGGAGCTGTTTTTT. This gives the protein CASSGQGSSGELFF.